This T cell receptor (beta chain) was sequenced for a study of OX40 agonist ivuxolimab in advanced cancers. Study as a whole: Ivuxolimab, an agonistic anti-OX40 (CD134) antibody, was given to patients. Intravenous ivuxolimab was administered to patients every 2 weeks at 0.01 to 10 mg/kg.

Autoimmune disease history or systemic immunosuppression was exclusionary. The method was immunoSEQ multiplex PCR; TCRdb's version includes in-frame clones alone and lacks a portion of them. The table has over 95,000 clones, around 85% seen once. Trimming removed 4 bases at V and 7 bases at J, with 15 bases between. CDR3 size: 14 residues. Germline CDR1 SGHRS, CDR2 YFSETQ. The V call is TRBV5-1, the J call TRBJ1-5; unclear D gene. The TCR originated in an adult with an advanced solid tumor such as melanoma, head and neck, liver or kidney cancer. This sample comprised CD4+ or CD8+ T cells sorted from blood, obtained in a trial of the OX40 agonist ivuxolimab. Written as DNA, the CDR3 is TGCGCCAGCAGCCCCTCAGGAGGTGCCCAGCCCCAGCATTTT. Translating gives CASSPSGGAQPQHF.